The T cell receptor beta chain under discussion was sequenced for a study of radiotherapy plus CTLA-4 blockade in lung cancer. Across the study: 15% to 20% of patients responded objectively, and roughly 34% achieved disease control. Points from the study as a whole: It was early blood T cell clone dynamics, with interferon-beta, that reportedly best predicted response.

With respect to this clone: Antigen unknown.

CTLA-4 blockade using ipilimumab, together with focal radiation, was received by patients with chemo-refractory metastatic non-small-cell lung cancer. TCRdb keeps only in-frame clones here, not all; method: immunoSEQ multiplex PCR. The sample lists 53,000 or so clones, 60% to 80% occurring once. This CDR3 is built from 15 residues. Per the germline V gene, CDR1 is SGHRS and CDR2 is YFSETQ. V lost 5 bases to trimming and J lost 0 bases, with 12 bases between them. The rearrangement links TRBV5-1 to TRBJ2-1; no clear D gene. The source is a human donor with non-small cell lung cancer who had stable disease on radiotherapy plus ipilimumab. This material consisted of peripheral blood, taken from a patient treated with radiotherapy plus ipilimumab. CDR3 nucleotides: TGCGCCAGCAGAGACGGGTCGATCTCCTACAATGAGCAGTTCTTC. The encoded protein is CASRDGSISYNEQFF.